The TCR beta chain described here comes from a study of metastatic and nonmetastatic thyroid tumors. Treatment of any kind had been given to no patient before thyroid surgery. In its sample, this clone is medium-sized. Its antigen is currently unknown. Study results and caveats: Reports indicated that malignant thyroid tumors showed significantly higher TCR beta diversity than benign nodules did, in blood and tumor.

CDR3 length equals 16 residues. Germline loops: CDR1 SGHTA, CDR2 FQGNSA. J was trimmed by 6 bases and V by 5 bases; bases with no gene match: 12. Via MiXCR, TCRdb re-called the PCR reads. The table has over 13,000 clones, under 25% seen once. This TCR was recovered from a female donor with papillary thyroid cancer or a benign thyroid nodule (not recorded which). Some clones in this sample may be carry-over from other donors' samples. The sequenced sample was blood. The rearrangement joins TRBV7-2 to TRBJ2-3; 9 nucleotides line up with TRBD2. CDR3 amino acids: CASSLSSGIVGDTQYF. CDR3 DNA sequence: TGTGCCAGCAGCCTATCTAGCGGGATTGTAGGGGATACGCAGTATTTT.